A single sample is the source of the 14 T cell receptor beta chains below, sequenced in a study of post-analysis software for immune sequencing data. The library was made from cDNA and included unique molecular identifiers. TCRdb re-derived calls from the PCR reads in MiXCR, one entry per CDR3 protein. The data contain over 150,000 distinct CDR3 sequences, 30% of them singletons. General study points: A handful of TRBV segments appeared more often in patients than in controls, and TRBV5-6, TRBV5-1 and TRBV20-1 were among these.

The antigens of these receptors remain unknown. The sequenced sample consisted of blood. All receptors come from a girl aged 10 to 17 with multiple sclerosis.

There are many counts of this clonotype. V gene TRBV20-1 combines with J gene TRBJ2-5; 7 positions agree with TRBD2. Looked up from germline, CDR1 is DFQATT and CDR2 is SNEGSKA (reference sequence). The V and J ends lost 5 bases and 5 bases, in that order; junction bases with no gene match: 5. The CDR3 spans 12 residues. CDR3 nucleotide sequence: TGCAGTGCTGGACTAGTCTTGGAGACCCAGTACTTC. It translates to CSAGLVLETQYF.

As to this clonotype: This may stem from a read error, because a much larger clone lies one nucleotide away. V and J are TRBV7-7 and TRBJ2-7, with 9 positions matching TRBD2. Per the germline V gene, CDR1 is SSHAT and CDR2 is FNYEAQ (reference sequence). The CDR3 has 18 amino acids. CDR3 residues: CASSFELAGDGVYNEQYF. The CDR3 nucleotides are TGTGCTAGCAGCTTTGAGTTAGCGGGAGATGGGGTCTACAATGAGCAGTACTTC.

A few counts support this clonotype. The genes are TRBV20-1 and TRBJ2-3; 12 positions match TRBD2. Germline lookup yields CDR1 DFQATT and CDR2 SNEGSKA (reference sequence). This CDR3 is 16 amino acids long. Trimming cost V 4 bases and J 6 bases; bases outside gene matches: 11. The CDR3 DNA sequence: TGCAGTGCTACGACTAGCGGGAGAGTACTTTTTGATACGCAGTATTTT. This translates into CSATTSGRVLFDTQYF.

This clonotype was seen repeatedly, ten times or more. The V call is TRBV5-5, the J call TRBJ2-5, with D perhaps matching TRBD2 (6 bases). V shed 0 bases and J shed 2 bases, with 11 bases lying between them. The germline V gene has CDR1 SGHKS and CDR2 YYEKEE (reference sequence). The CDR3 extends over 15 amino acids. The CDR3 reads CASSLVGGIQETQYF. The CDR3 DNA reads TGTGCCAGCAGCTTGGTCGGAGGGATTCAAGAGACCCAGTACTTC.

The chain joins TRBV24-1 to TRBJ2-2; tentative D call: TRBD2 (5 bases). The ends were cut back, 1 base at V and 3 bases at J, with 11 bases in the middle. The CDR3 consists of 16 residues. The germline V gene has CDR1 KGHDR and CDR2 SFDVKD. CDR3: CATSDLSAADTGELFF. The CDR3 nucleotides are TGTGCCACCAGTGATTTATCAGCGGCCGACACCGGGGAGCTGTTTTTT.

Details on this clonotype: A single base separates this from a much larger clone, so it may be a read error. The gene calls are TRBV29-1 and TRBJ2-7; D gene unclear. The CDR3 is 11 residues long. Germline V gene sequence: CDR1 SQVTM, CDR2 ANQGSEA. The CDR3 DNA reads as TGCAGCGCTGAAGGTAACTACGAGCAGTACTTC. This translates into CSAEGNYEQYF.

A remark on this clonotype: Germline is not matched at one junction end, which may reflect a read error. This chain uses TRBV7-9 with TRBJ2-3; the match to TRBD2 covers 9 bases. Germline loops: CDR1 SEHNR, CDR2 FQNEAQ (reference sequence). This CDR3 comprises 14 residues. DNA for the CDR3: TGTGCCAGCAGCCTAGCGGGATTTCGAAATACGCAGTATTTT. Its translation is CASSLAGFRNTQYF.

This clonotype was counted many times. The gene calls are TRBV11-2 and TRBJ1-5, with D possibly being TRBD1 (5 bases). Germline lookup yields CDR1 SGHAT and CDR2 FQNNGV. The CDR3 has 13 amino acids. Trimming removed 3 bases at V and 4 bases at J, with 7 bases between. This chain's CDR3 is CASSLGLNQPQHF. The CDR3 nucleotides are TGTGCCAGCAGCTTGGGACTTAATCAGCCCCAGCATTTT.

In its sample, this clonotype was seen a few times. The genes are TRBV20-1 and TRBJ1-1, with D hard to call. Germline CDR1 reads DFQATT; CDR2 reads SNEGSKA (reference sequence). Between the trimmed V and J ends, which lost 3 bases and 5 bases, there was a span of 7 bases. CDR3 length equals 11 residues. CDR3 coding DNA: TGCAGTGCTAGCGCGAGGACTGAAGCTTTCTTT. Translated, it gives CSASARTEAFF.

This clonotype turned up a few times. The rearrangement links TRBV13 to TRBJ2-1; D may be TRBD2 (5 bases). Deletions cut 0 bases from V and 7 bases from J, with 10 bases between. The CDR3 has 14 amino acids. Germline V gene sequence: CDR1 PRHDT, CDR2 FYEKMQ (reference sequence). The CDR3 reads CASSLGGSKNEQFF. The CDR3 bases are TGTGCCAGCAGCTTAGGGGGGAGTAAGAATGAGCAGTTCTTC.

Here the CDR3 reads CSARMAGGLDEKLFF. CDR3 in DNA: TGCAGTGCTAGAATGGCCGGGGGGCTAGATGAAAAACTGTTTTTT. The chain employs TRBV20-1 and TRBJ1-4, with a tentative D call TRBD1 (6 bases). This CDR3 spans 15 amino acids. Trimming left V 2 bases short and J 6 bases short, with 16 bases between. The germline gives CDR1 DFQATT, CDR2 SNEGSKA (reference sequence).

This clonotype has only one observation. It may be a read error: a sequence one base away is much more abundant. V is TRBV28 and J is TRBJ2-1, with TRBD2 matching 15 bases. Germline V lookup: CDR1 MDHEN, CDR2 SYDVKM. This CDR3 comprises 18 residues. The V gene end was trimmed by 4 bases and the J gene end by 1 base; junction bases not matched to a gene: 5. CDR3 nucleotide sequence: TGTGCCAGCAGTTCCGGACTAGCGGGAGGGGGGTCCTACAATGAGCAGTTCTTC. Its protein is CASSSGLAGGGSYNEQFF. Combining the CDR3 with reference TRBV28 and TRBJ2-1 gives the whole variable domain DVKVTQSSRYLVKRTGEKVFLECVQDMDHENMFWYRQDPGLGLRLIYFSYDVKMKEKGDIPEGYSVSREKKERFSLILESASTNQTSMYLCASSSGLAGGGSYNEQFFGPGTRLTVL.

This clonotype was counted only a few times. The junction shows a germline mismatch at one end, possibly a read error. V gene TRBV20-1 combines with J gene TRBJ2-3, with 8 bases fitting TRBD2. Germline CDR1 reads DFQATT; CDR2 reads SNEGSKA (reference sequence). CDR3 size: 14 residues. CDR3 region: CSARGLAGPDTQYF. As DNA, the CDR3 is TGCAGTGCTAGGGGGCTAGCGGGCCCAGATACACAGTATTTT.

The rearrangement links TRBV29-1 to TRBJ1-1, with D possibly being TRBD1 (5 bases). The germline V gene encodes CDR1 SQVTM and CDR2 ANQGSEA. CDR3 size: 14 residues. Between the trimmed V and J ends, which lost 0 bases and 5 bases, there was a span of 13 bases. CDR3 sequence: CSVEDLPRGTEAFF. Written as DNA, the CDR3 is TGCAGCGTTGAAGATCTGCCGAGGGGAACTGAAGCTTTCTTT.